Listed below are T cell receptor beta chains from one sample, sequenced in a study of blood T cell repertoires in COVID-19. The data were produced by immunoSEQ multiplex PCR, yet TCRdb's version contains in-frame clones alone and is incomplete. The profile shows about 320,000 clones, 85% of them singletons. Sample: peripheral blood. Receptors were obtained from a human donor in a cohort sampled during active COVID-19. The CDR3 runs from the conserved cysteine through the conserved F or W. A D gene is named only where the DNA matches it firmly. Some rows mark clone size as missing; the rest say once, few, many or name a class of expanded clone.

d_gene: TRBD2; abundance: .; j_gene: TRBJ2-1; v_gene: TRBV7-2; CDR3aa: CASSLRGGREQFF; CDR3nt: TGTGCCAGCAGCTTGCGGGGGGGCCGCGAGCAGTTCTTC
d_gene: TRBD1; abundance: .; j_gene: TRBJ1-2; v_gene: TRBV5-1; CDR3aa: CASSIDRGGYGYTF; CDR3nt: TGCGCCAGCAGCATAGACAGGGGAGGCTATGGCTACACCTTC
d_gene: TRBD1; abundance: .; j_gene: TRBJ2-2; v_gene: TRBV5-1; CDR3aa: CASTRQGNTGELFF; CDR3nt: TGCGCCAGCACGAGACAGGGAAACACCGGGGAGCTGTTTTTT
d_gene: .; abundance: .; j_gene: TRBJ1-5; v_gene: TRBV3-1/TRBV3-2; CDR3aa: CASSHEGVRQPQHF; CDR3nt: TGTGCCAGCAGCCACGAGGGGGTTCGTCAGCCCCAGCATTTT
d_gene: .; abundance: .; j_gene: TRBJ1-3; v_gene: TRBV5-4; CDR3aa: CASSLSLRDTIYF; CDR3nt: TGTGCCAGCAGCTTGTCCCTTCGGGACACCATATATTTT
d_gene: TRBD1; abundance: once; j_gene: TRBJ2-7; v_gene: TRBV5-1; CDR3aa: CASSGDRGAASYEQYF; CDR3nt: TGCGCCAGCAGCGGGGACAGGGGCGCCGCATCCTACGAGCAGTACTTC
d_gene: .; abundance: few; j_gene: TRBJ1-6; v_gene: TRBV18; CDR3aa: CASSPSVVNSPLHF; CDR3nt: TGTGCCAGCTCACCATCGGTAGTTAATTCACCCCTCCACTTT
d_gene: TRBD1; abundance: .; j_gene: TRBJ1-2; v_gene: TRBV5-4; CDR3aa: CASSLRGQTDGYTF; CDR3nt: TGTGCCAGCAGCTTGAGGGGACAGACGGATGGCTACACCTTC
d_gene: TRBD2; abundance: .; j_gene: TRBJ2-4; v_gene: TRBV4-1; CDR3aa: CASSQHERGGLIDKNIQYF; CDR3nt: TGCGCCAGCAGCCAACACGAGCGGGGGGGCCTGATCGACAAAAACATTCAGTACTTC
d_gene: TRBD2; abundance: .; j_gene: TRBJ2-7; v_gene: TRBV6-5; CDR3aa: CASKESGGGYEQYF; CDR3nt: TGTGCCAGCAAGGAAAGCGGGGGGGGCTACGAGCAGTACTTC
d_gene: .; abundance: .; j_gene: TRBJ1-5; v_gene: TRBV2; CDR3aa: CASSGLVGAKNQPQHF; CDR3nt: TGTGCCAGCAGCGGCCTTGTGGGGGCCAAAAATCAGCCCCAGCATTTT
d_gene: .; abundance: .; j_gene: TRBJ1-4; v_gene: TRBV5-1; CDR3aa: CASSLGGQRNEKLFF; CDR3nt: TGCGCCAGCAGCTTGGGAGGACAGAGAAATGAAAAACTGTTTTTT
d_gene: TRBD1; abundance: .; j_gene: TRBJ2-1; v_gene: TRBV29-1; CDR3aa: CSAGQGRLNEQFF; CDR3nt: TGCAGCGCCGGACAGGGGCGACTCAATGAGCAGTTCTTC
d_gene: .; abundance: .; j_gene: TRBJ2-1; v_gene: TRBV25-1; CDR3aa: CASSTESINEQFF; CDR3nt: TGTGCCAGCAGTACAGAAAGCATCAATGAGCAGTTCTTC
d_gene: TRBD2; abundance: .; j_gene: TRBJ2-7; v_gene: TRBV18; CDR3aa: CASSPVGGGSWEQYF; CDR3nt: TGTGCCAGCTCACCAGTTGGCGGGGGTTCTTGGGAGCAGTACTTC
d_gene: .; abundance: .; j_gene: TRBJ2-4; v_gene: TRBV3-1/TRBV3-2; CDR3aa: CASSQDWEDTKYF; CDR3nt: TGTGCCAGCAGCCAAGATTGGGAGGACACAAAGTACTTC
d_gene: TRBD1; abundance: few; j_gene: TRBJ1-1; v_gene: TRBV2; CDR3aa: CASSTQRDRLSNTEAFF; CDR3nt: TGTGCCAGCAGTACACAAAGGGACAGACTTTCGAACACTGAAGCTTTCTTT
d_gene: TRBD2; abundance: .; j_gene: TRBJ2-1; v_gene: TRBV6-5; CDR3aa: CASSSIAGGVNEQFF; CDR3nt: TGTGCCAGCAGTTCCATAGCGGGGGGTGTGAATGAGCAGTTCTTC
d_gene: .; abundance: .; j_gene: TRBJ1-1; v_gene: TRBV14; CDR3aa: CASSHFQGGPYAAFF; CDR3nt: TGTGCCAGCAGCCACTTCCAGGGTGGTCCTTATGCGGCTTTCTTT
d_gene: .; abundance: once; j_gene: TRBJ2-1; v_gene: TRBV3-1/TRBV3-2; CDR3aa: CASSSSHEQFF; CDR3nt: TGTGCCAGCAGCTCCTCCCATGAGCAGTTCTTC
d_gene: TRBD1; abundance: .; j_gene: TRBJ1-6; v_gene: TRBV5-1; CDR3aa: CASSPLPGQYSPLHF; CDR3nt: TGCGCCAGCAGCCCGTTGCCGGGACAGTACTCACCCCTCCACTTT
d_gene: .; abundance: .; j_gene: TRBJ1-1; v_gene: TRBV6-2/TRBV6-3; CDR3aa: CASSYSKLAYTEAFF; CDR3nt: TGTGCCAGCAGTTACTCGAAGTTGGCTTACACTGAAGCTTTCTTT
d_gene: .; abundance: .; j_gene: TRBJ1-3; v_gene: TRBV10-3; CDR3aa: CAIIGREAAGNTIYF; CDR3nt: TGTGCCATCATTGGGAGGGAGGCCGCTGGAAACACCATATATTTT
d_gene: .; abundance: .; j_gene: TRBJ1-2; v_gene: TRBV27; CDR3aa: CASSLYGGPDYGYTF; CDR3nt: TGTGCCAGCAGTTTGTACGGGGGGCCGGACTATGGCTACACCTTC
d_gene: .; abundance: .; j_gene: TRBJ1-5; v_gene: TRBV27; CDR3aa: CASSFRGNQPQHF; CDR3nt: TGTGCCAGCAGTTTCCGCGGGAATCAGCCCCAGCATTTT
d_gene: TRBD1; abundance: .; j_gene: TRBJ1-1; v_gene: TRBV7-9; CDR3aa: CASSAQGKSPEAFF; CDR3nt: TGTGCCAGCAGCGCACAGGGGAAGTCTCCTGAAGCTTTCTTT
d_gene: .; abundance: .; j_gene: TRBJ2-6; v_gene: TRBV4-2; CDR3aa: CASSQAGIGSGANVLTF; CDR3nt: TGTGCCAGCAGCCAAGCAGGGATCGGTTCTGGGGCCAACGTCCTGACTTTC
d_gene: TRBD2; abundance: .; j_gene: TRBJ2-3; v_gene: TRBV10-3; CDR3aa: CAISESGGATDTQYF; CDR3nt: TGTGCCATCAGTGAGTCCGGGGGGGCCACAGATACGCAGTATTTT
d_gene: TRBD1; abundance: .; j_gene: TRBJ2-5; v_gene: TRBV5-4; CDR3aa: CASSQDRGHQETQYF; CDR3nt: TGTGCCAGCAGCCAGGACAGGGGGCACCAAGAGACCCAGTACTTC
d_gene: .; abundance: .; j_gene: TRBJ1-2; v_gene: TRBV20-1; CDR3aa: CSASQGPGEMNYTF; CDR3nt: TGCAGTGCTAGTCAAGGCCCGGGGGAGATGAACTACACCTTC
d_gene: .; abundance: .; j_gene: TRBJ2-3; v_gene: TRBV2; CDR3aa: CASSGEASPQYF; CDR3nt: TGTGCCAGCAGTGGTGAGGCGTCCCCGCAGTATTTT
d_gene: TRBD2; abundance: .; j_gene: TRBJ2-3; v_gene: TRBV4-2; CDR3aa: CASSHSGGPSTDTQYF; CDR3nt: TGTGCCAGCAGCCATAGCGGGGGCCCTAGCACAGATACGCAGTATTTT
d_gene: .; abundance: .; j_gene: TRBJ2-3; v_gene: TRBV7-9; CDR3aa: CASSSRGDTQYF; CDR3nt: TGTGCCAGCAGCTCACGGGGAGATACGCAGTATTTT
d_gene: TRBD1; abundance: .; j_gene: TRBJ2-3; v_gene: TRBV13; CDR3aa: CASSLAGQGLNTQYF; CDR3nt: TGTGCCAGCAGCTTAGCAGGACAGGGGCTAAATACGCAGTATTTT
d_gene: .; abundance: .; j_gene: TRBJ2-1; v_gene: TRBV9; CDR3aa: CASSGNSSYNEQFF; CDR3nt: TGTGCCAGCAGCGGCAACAGCTCCTACAATGAGCAGTTCTTC
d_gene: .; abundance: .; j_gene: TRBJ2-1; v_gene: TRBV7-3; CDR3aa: CASSLSNPAYNEQFF; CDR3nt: TGTGCCAGCAGCTTAAGTAATCCGGCCTACAATGAGCAGTTCTTC
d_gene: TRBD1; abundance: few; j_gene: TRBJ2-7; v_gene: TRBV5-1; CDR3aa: CASSFSSGLRGSEQYF; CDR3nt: TGCGCCAGCAGCTTCTCTTCCGGTCTCAGGGGGAGCGAGCAGTACTTC
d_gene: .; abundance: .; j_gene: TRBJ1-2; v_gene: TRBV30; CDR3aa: CAWTRLGDGYTF; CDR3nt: TGTGCCTGGACCCGTCTAGGGGATGGCTACACCTTC
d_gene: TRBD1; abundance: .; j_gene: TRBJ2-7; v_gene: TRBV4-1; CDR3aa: CASSQGMGGTGNNEQYF; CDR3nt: TGCGCCAGCAGCCAAGGAATGGGGGGGACAGGGAATAACGAGCAGTACTTC
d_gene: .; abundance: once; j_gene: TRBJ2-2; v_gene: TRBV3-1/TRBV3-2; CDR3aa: CASSQEKYGAGELFF; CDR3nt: TGTGCCAGCAGCCAAGAAAAATACGGGGCCGGGGAGCTGTTTTTT
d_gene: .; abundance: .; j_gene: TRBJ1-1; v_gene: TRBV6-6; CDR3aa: CASSSPGKYNTEAFF; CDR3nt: TGTGCCAGCAGTTCCCCAGGTAAATACAACACTGAAGCTTTCTTT
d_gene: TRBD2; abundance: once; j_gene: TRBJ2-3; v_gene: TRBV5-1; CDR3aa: CASSLAGASGGGDTQYF; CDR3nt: TGCGCCAGCAGCTTGGCCGGGGCTAGCGGGGGCGGAGATACGCAGTATTTT
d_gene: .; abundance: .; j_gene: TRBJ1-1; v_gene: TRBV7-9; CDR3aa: CASSSPQGSTEAFF; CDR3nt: TGTGCCAGCAGCTCCCCACAGGGAAGCACTGAAGCTTTCTTT
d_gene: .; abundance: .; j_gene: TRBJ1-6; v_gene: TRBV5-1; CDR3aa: CASSLRETYNSPLHF; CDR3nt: TGCGCCAGCAGCTTGCGGGAGACCTATAATTCACCCCTCCACTTT
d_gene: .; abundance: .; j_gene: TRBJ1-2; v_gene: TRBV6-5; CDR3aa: CASRYGQGGYTF; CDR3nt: TGTGCCAGCAGGTACGGGCAGGGTGGCTACACCTTC